This T cell receptor beta chain originates from a study of regulatory T cells. The CDR3 totals 15 residues. Germline V gives CDR1 SEHNR, CDR2 FQNEAQ (reference sequence). Trimming cost V 6 bases and J 0 bases; bases outside gene matches: 4. Points from the study as a whole: In CD3G-deficient patients, conventional CD4+ T cells were enriched for hydrophobic CDR3 residues at positions 6 and 7. Regulatory T cells showed the strongest V-J pair restriction and V/J gene skewing among patient repertoires.

With respect to this clone: What it recognizes is unknown.

Every patient with CD3G deficiency had evidence of autoimmunity. Patients aged 2 to 39 years had fewer naive and more memory CD4+ and CD8+ T cells. Sorting split CD4+ cells into CD25-high CD127-low Tregs and CD25-low CD127-high conventional T cells. The primer mix had 52 TRBV and 13 TRBJ primers. Produced via immunoSEQ multiplex PCR; TCRdb's table is partial and in-frame only. This table holds approximately 37,000 clones, about 88% found once. This clonotype originated in a person aged 18 to 30 with CD3G deficiency. The source material was conventional CD4+ T cells sorted from blood. The rearrangement uses TRBV7-9 and TRBJ2-3, with 9 bases aligning to TRBD2. The CDR3 reads CASSPSGISTDTQYF. The DNA of the CDR3 is TGTGCCAGCAGTCCTAGCGGGATTAGCACAGATACGCAGTATTTT. The full variable domain, rest sourced from reference TRBV7-9 and TRBJ2-3, is DTGVSQNPRHKITKRGQNVTFRCDPISEHNRLYWYRQTLGQGPEFLTYFQNEAQLEKSRLLSDRFSAERPKGSFSTLEIQRTEQGDSAMYLCASSPSGISTDTQYFGPGTRLTVL.